This record covers a single TCR beta chain. Antigen specificity is unknown. The entry originates in a study of cytomegalovirus exposure and HLA in healthy donors. Study information: Early released data had 65 million to 100 million unique TCRs, all coming from HLA-typed donors.

The CDR3 covers 14 residues. V was clipped by 6 bases and J by 2 bases, with 11 bases between them. Per the germline V gene, CDR1 is SNHLY and CDR2 is FYNNEI. PCR involved 60 Vbeta and 13 Jbeta primers. Only in-frame clones appear in the TCRdb table, and some are missing; sequencing was by immunoSEQ multiplex PCR. The sample has some 190,000 clones, around 81% seen once. Whole-study findings and limits: In a later analysis, productive TCRs from donors in an Asian-associated ancestry cluster reportedly carried fewer N-insertions than the cohort mean. A link between a missense DCLRE1C variant and TCR beta V- and J-gene trimming emerged from a later analysis.

Specimen: PBMCs. The J gene is TRBJ1-5, the V gene TRBV2; D possibly corresponds to TRBD1 (5 bases). This receptor was taken from a man between 18 and 29 years old in good health and CMV-seronegative. CDR3 region: CASRPGEGNQPQHF. The CDR3 DNA follows: TGTGCCAGCAGGCCGGGGGAGGGCAATCAGCCCCAGCATTTT.